This TCR beta chain was retrieved from a study of neurological immune-mediated disorders. From 2 million PBMCs stored at -80 C, the unsorted libraries were generated. The cDNA was synthesized by means of template-switch 5'RACE, which was carried out with 10-nucleotide random UMIs. TCRdb called the 5' RACE reads again in MiXCR, with one record for every CDR3 protein. Here the sample spans about 120,000 distinct CDR3 sequences, roughly 3.2% being singletons. CDR3 length: 14 residues. The germline V gene encodes CDR1 SEHNR and CDR2 FQNEAQ (reference sequence). V was trimmed by 5 bases and J by 3 bases, leaving 14 bases between them.

The TCR originated in a woman younger than 45 with multiple sclerosis. Sequenced material: PBMCs. The chain carries TRBV7-9 and TRBJ2-7; weak D call: TRBD1 (5 bases). CDR3 DNA sequence: TGTGCCAGCAGCCAATCAGGGAACGGCTACGAGCAGTACTTC. Residues: CASSQSGNGYEQYF.